A single sample gave rise to the 17 T cell receptor beta chains below, sequenced in a study of shared clonotypes between healthy human individuals (dated by TCRdb to about 2020). Receptors were amplified or captured by the immunoSEQ multiplex PCR assay. The clones in this table, taken by TCRdb from immuneACCESS, are in-frame only. Not every clone is retained; where verified, under half of the shortfall comes from an unresolved V gene, and the cause of the rest is unknown. The sample table lists about 490,000 clones, roughly 85% of them with a count of one. Jointly, the top ten make up over 9.5% of the sample. Sequencing used PBMCs. The receptors here all came from a middle-aged woman in good health. Some clones in this sample may be carry-over from other donors' samples.

The rearrangement links TRBV6-1 to TRBJ2-3; 7 bases agree with TRBD2. The CDR3 is 16 residues long. The V and J ends lost 2 bases and 3 bases, in that order; junction bases with no gene match: 8. CDR1 and CDR2 (germline): MNHNS, SASEGT. The DNA for the CDR3 is TGTGCCAGCAGTGAAAGTTGGCAGGGAGGGACAGATACGCAGTATTTT. It translates to CASSESWQGGTDTQYF.

CDR3 loop: CASSTGQGVWNIQYF. The CDR3 nucleotides are TGTGCCAGCAGCACGGGACAGGGAGTTTGGAACATTCAGTACTTC. This chain connects TRBV7-9 to TRBJ2-4; 9 bases align to TRBD1. The CDR3 is made up of 15 amino acids. Per the germline V gene, CDR1 is SEHNR and CDR2 is FQNEAQ (reference sequence). V was pared by 5 bases and J by 7 bases, with 9 bases of the junction left unmatched.

To note about this clone: The identical CDR3 is also encoded by other nucleotide sequences in the sample. The V call is TRBV6-5, the J call TRBJ2-3, with D perhaps given as TRBD1 or TRBD2 (5 bases each). The V end lost 2 bases, the J end lost 1 base, and 7 bases lay between the germline ends. The CDR3 runs 14 residues. Germline CDR1 and CDR2: MNHEY and SVGAGI. CDR3 residues: CASSYRDRTDTQYF. The CDR3 coding sequence is TGTGCCAGCAGTTACCGGGACCGCACAGATACGCAGTATTTT.

The chain recombines TRBV27 with TRBJ1-2; a possible D gene is TRBD1 (6 bases). The CDR3 has 16 amino acids. Germline-derived CDR1 and CDR2 are MNHEY and SMNVEV (reference sequence). Between the trimmed V and J ends, which lost 4 bases and 1 base, there was a span of 16 bases. CDR3 region: CASSSRDGQFNYGYTF. CDR3 DNA sequence: TGTGCCAGCAGTTCCCGGGACGGACAGTTTAACTATGGCTACACCTTC.

V usage is TRBV9 and J usage is TRBJ2-2; D uncertain. V lost 0 bases and J lost 3, with 6 bases in between. This CDR3 spans 14 amino acids. From germline, CDR1 is SGDLS and CDR2 YYNGEE. Here the CDR3 reads CASSVDIYTGELFF. CDR3 sequence (DNA): TGTGCCAGCAGCGTAGACATCTACACCGGGGAGCTGTTTTTT.

The chain carries TRBV18 and TRBJ1-4; D gene unclear. V shed 2 bases and J shed 4 bases, with 14 bases lying between them. The CDR3 extends over 16 amino acids. The germline V gene encodes CDR1 KGHSH and CDR2 LQKENI. The CDR3 loop is CASSPRTVRDNEKLFF. In DNA, the CDR3 is TGTGCCAGCTCACCAAGAACAGTGAGGGATAATGAAAAACTGTTTTTT.

The rearrangement joins TRBV11-2 to TRBJ2-7; 7 positions agree with TRBD1. This CDR3 region has 16 residues. Germline loops: CDR1 SGHAT, CDR2 FQNNGV. Unmatched junction bases numbered 11, after V lost 3 bases and J lost 3 bases. This CDR3 is CASSFDRVSPGYEQYF. CDR3 bases: TGTGCCAGCAGCTTCGACAGGGTATCACCCGGCTACGAGCAGTACTTC.

The rearrangement joins TRBV7-9 to TRBJ1-4; no clear D. Germline CDR1 is SEHNR and CDR2 is FQNEAQ (reference sequence). There are 15 residues in the CDR3. The ends were cut back, 1 base at V and 3 bases at J, with 9 bases in the middle. CDR3 protein: CASSLVRAPNEKLFF. CDR3 sequence (DNA): TGTGCCAGCAGCTTAGTTAGGGCACCTAATGAAAAACTGTTTTTT.

The rearrangement uses TRBV5-1 and TRBJ2-3, with D hard to call. This CDR3 comprises 14 residues. V was clipped by 0 bases and J by 2 bases, with 7 bases between them. Per the germline V gene, CDR1 is SGHRS and CDR2 is YFSETQ. CDR3 residues: CASSLAGLTDTQYF. DNA for the CDR3: TGCGCCAGCAGCTTGGCTGGCCTCACAGATACGCAGTATTTT.

The chain is built from TRBV28 and TRBJ2-2; 9 nucleotides line up with TRBD1. Germline V gene sequence: CDR1 MDHEN, CDR2 SYDVKM. Germline trimming cut 10 bases from V and 2 bases from J; bases unmatched to any gene: 8. The CDR3 extends over 15 amino acids. The CDR3 DNA reads TGTGCCATCCAACAGGGGGCGTATAACACCGGGGAGCTGTTTTTT. Translation gives CAIQQGAYNTGELFF.

The V and J genes are TRBV5-1 and TRBJ1-2; 8 nucleotides agree with TRBD1. Germline assignment: CDR1 SGHRS and CDR2 YFSETQ. V was pared by 4 bases and J by 4 bases, with 3 bases of the junction left unmatched. This CDR3 is built from 13 residues. CDR3 region: CASSTDRVYGYTF. The DNA of the CDR3 is TGCGCCAGCAGCACGGACAGGGTCTATGGCTACACCTTC.

V and J are TRBV14 and TRBJ2-7; D is ambiguous. The CDR3 consists of 13 residues. Germline CDR1 is SGHDN and CDR2 is FVKESK. V dropped 1 base and J dropped 6 bases, with 10 bases sitting between them. In DNA, the CDR3 is TGTGCCAGCAGCCAAGTAGTCGGGTCCGAGCAGTACTTC. It is translated as CASSQVVGSEQYF.

Notes on this clone: It differs at one base from a far larger clone, so likely a read error. The rearrangement links TRBV25-1 to TRBJ1-1, with D possibly being TRBD1 (5 bases). This CDR3 region has 15 residues. The germline V gene encodes CDR1 MGHDK and CDR2 SYGVNS. The V end was cut by 2 bases, the J end by 3 bases, with 13 bases between. The CDR3 DNA sequence: TGTGCCAGCAGTGAACCGGCCAAAGGGGACACTGAAGCTTTCTTT. Translated, it gives CASSEPAKGDTEAFF.

The chain employs TRBV5-6 and TRBJ1-4; D is uncertain. Trimming took 2 bases from V and 7 from J, leaving 15 bases between them. Looked up from germline, CDR1 is SGHDT and CDR2 is YYEEEE. This CDR3 has 15 amino acids. The CDR3 loop reads CASSFRPRNGEKLFF. CDR3 DNA: TGTGCCAGCAGCTTTCGCCCCAGAAATGGTGAAAAACTGTTTTTT.

The chain combines TRBV29-1 with TRBJ2-3, with TRBD2 matching 7 bases. The V gene end was trimmed by 7 bases and the J gene end by 4 bases; junction bases not matched to a gene: 2. Germline V lookup: CDR1 SQVTM, CDR2 ANQGSEA. This CDR3 has 11 residues. The CDR3 loop reads CSAGLADTQYF. The CDR3 DNA follows: TGCAGCGCCGGACTAGCAGATACGCAGTATTTT.

This clone showed up just a few times. The chain couples TRBV6-1 to TRBJ1-3; D unresolved. Germline CDR1 and CDR2: MNHNS and SASEGT. V was trimmed by 7 bases and J by 7 bases, leaving 17 bases between them. The CDR3 extends over 14 amino acids. The CDR3 region has the DNA TGTGCCAGCAAGCAAGAGTTTAGCATGAACACCATATATTTT. This sequence encodes CASKQEFSMNTIYF.

The chain links TRBV30 to TRBJ2-3; 10 bases agree with TRBD2. The CDR3 contains 15 residues. J gave up 5 bases and V 3 bases, and 8 bases lay outside the gene matches. Germline V gene sequence: CDR1 GTSNPN, CDR2 SVGIG (reference sequence). Written as DNA, the CDR3 is TGTGCCTGGAGCCCTCTAGCGGGAGATTTAGATACGCAGTATTTT. This translates into CAWSPLAGDLDTQYF.